Each of the 12 T cell receptor beta chains below was sequenced from the same sample in a study of blood T cell repertoires in COVID-19. Sequenced by immunoSEQ multiplex PCR; TCRdb stores in-frame clones only, minus some. The sample consists of 180,000 or so clones, roughly 87% of them appearing once. The sequencing sample was made of PBMCs or T cells enriched from blood (not recorded which). The receptors shown here come from a human donor with acute COVID-19. The donor label of this sample is uncertain.

The J gene is TRBJ1-2, the V gene TRBV6-5; 8 bases agree with TRBD1. Germline loops: CDR1 MNHEY, CDR2 SVGAGI. The CDR3 loop spans 13 amino acids. Germline trimming cut 6 bases from V and 4 bases from J; bases unmatched to any gene: 4. In DNA form, the CDR3 reads TGTGCCAGCAGCCAGGGACAGGTCTATGGCTACACCTTC. It translates to CASSQGQVYGYTF.

This chain connects TRBV6-5 to TRBJ2-7; the D is unclear. Germline-derived CDR1 and CDR2 are MNHEY and SVGAGI. CDR3 length equals 14 residues. Trimming cost V 5 bases and J 0 bases, with 11 bases left between them. The CDR3 protein is CASSRTVPSYEQYF. Written as DNA, the CDR3 is TGTGCCAGCAGTCGTACTGTACCCTCCTACGAGCAGTACTTC.

This clone was seen a few times. This sequence joins TRBV5-1 and TRBJ2-1, with D perhaps matching TRBD1 (5 bases). Germline V gene data show CDR1 as SGHRS and CDR2 as YFSETQ. Trimming left V 2 bases short and J 9 bases short, with 15 bases between. The CDR3 contains 14 residues. The CDR3 protein is CASSLMSREGEQFF. The CDR3 DNA reads as TGCGCCAGCAGCTTAATGTCCAGGGAAGGTGAGCAGTTCTTC.

This clone was seen once. The rearrangement joins TRBV7-9 to TRBJ1-2; D may be TRBD1 (6 bases). V was clipped by 3 bases and J by 8 bases, with 10 bases between them. Per the germline V gene, CDR1 is SEHNR and CDR2 is FQNEAQ (reference sequence). The CDR3 loop spans 12 amino acids. The chain's CDR3 is CASSFNREGYTF. The CDR3 nucleotides read TGTGCCAGCAGCTTTAACAGGGAGGGCTACACCTTC.

The V and J genes are TRBV7-8 and TRBJ2-7, with 9 bases identical to TRBD1. The CDR3 sequence is 13 residues long. CDR1 SGHVS and CDR2 FQNEAQ come from the germline V gene. After removal of 6 bases from V and 3 bases from J, the junction contained 3 bases not matched to a gene. The CDR3 nucleotides read TGTGCCAGCAGTTCGACAGGGGGCTACGAGCAGTACTTC. This gives the protein CASSSTGGYEQYF.

V usage is TRBV2 and J usage is TRBJ1-6; 9 nucleotides agree with TRBD1. Germline V CDR1 and CDR2: SNHLY, FYNNEI. The CDR3 runs to 14 residues. J gave up 6 bases and V 6 bases, and 3 bases lay outside the gene matches. The CDR3 sequence is CASRQGAGNSPLHF. The CDR3 nucleotides read TGTGCCAGCAGACAGGGGGCTGGTAATTCACCCCTCCACTTT.

The CDR3 region is CASSLRGRTGQWDGYTF. In DNA, the CDR3 is TGTGCCAGTAGTCTCAGGGGGAGAACGGGACAGTGGGATGGCTACACCTTC. V is TRBV19 and J is TRBJ1-2; 7 bases match TRBD1. From germline, CDR1 is LNHDA and CDR2 SQIVND (reference sequence). The CDR3 is 17 residues long. V was clipped by 5 bases and J by 6 bases; unmatched bases: 18. Full variable domain (outside the CDR3, taken from reference TRBV19 and TRBJ1-2): DGGITQSPKYLFRKEGQNVTLSCEQNLNHDAMYWYRQDPGQGLRLIYYSQIVNDFQKGDIAEGYSVSREKKESFPLTVTSAQKNPTAFYLCASSLRGRTGQWDGYTFGSGTRLTVV.

The chain combines TRBV13 with TRBJ1-6; no clear D. The V gene lost 0 bases and the J gene lost 10 bases, with 16 bases spanning the gap. CDR3 length: 16 residues. CDR1 and CDR2 (germline): PRHDT, FYEKMQ (reference sequence). CDR3 in amino acids: CASSLGPHRGISPLHF. The CDR3 DNA follows: TGTGCCAGCAGCTTAGGACCCCACCGAGGGATATCACCCCTCCACTTT.

This chain links TRBV19 with TRBJ1-2, with D possibly TRBD1 on 5 matching bases. CDR3 size: 13 residues. V was pared by 5 bases and J by 4 bases, with 11 bases between. Germline V CDR1 and CDR2: LNHDA, SQIVND (reference sequence). The CDR3 loop is CASSYGGSYGYTF. CDR3 nucleotides: TGTGCCAGTAGTTACGGGGGGTCCTATGGCTACACCTTC.

This rearrangement joins TRBV2 to TRBJ1-5, with D unresolved. The germline V gene encodes CDR1 SNHLY and CDR2 FYNNEI. Trimming pared 4 bases from V and 6 bases from J, leaving 16 bases between. This CDR3 comprises 15 residues. The CDR3 nucleotides are TGTGCCAGCAGTGGGTGGCGAGGAGGGAGTCAGCCCCAGCATTTT. As protein: CASSGWRGGSQPQHF. The full variable domain, with the rest looked up from reference TRBV2 and TRBJ1-5, is EPEVTQTPSHQVTQMGQEVILRCVPISNHLYFYWYRQILGQKVEFLVSFYNNEISEKSEIFDDQFSVERPDGSNFTLKIRSTKLEDSAMYFCASSGWRGGSQPQHFGDGTRLSIL.

This clone is a singleton in its sample. Other DNA sequences of this sample code for an identical CDR3. This chain links TRBV3-1 (or the pseudogene TRBV3-2) with TRBJ2-1; 7 bases map to TRBD2. Germline V gives CDR1 LGHDT, CDR2 YNNKEL (reference sequence). CDR3 size: 14 residues. J was trimmed by 4 bases and V by 1 base; bases with no gene match: 1. CDR3 nucleotide sequence: TGTGCCAGCAGCCAAGGGGGGGGGTACAATGAGCAGTTCTTC. This encodes CASSQGGGYNEQFF.

This rearrangement joins TRBV7-9 to TRBJ2-7, with D possibly matching TRBD2 (5 bases). CDR3 length equals 13 residues. CDR1 is SEHNR, CDR2 FQNEAQ, per germline (reference sequence). V lost 4 bases and J lost 3, with 10 bases in between. As DNA, the CDR3 is TGTGCCAGCAGCTCACCGGGAAGCTACGAGCAGTACTTC. It encodes CASSSPGSYEQYF.